This T cell receptor beta chain was recovered during a study of tumor-infiltrating lymphocytes in oesophageal squamous cell carcinoma (TCRdb year 2016). Concerning this clonotype: Its antigen is still unknown. Base qualities are not provided; no much larger clone lies one nucleotide away.

The library was built by means of PCR. TCRdb names Illumina HiSeq 2000 as the instrument used. TCRdb trimmed public reads at Q25 via fastp, called clones via MiXCR and kept in-frame beta chains. Every CDR3 protein is listed once, alongside the most common genes and DNA of its rows. Here the sample has roughly 13,000 distinct CDR3 sequences; 45% to 50% occur a single time. The ten largest clones represent 12% to 15% of the sample. The sequence derives from a male donor with esophageal squamous cell carcinoma. The material sequenced was blood.

The CDR3 protein: CASSVGQNFYGYTF. The nucleotide sequence is given as TGTGCCAGCAGCGTGGGCCAAAACTTCTATGGCTACACCTTC. This receptor chain uses TRBV11-1 and TRBJ2-5; the D gene cannot be named for sure. The end of the DNA fits TRBJ1-2 better, so the J call may be wrong. Based on the germline V gene (reference sequence), the CDR1 and CDR2 sequences are SGHAT and FQDESV. The CDR3 holds 14 amino acids from the cysteine to the phenylalanine. Only the CDR3 DNA is retained, 42 bases long and in frame from the first base.